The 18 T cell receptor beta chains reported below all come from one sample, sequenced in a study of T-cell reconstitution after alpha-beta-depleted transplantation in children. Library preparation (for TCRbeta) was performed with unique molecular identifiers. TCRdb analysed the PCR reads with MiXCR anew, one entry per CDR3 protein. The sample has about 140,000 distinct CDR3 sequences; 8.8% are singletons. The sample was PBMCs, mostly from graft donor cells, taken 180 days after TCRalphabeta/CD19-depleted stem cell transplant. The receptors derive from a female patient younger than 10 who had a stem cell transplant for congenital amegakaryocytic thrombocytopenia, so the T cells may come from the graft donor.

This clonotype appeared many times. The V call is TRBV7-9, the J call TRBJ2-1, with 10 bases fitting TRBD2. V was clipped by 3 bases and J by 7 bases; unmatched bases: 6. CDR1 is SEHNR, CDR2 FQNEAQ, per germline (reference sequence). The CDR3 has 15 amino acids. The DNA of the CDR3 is TGTGCCAGCAGCTTTAGCCTAGCGGGGGCGAATGAGCAGTTCTTC. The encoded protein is CASSFSLAGANEQFF.

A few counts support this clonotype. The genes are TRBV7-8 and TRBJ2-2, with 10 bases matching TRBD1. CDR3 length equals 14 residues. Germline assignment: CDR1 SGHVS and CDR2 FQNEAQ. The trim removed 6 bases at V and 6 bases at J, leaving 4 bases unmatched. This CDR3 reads CASRSGTGAGELFF. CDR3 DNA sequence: TGTGCCAGCAGGTCCGGGACAGGGGCCGGGGAGCTGTTTTTT.

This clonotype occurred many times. CDR3 in DNA: TGCAGTGCTCCCGCGGGGGACAGGGGGATTAAAGATGAGCAGTTCTTC. Its translation is CSAPAGDRGIKDEQFF. The chain joins TRBV20-1 to TRBJ2-1; 11 positions agree with TRBD1. Trimming at V came to 5 bases and at J to 8 bases, leaving 14 bases not matched to a gene. From germline, CDR1 is DFQATT and CDR2 SNEGSKA (reference sequence). The CDR3 contains 16 residues.

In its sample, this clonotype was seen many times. The CDR3 is CASSQKGGYEAFF. CDR3 nucleotide sequence: TGTGCCAGCAGCCAAAAAGGGGGATATGAAGCTTTCTTT. The chain joins TRBV3-1 to TRBJ1-1; maybe TRBD1 (6 bases). Germline V gene sequence: CDR1 LGHDT, CDR2 YNNKEL (reference sequence). V was cut by 2 bases and J by 7 bases, with 11 bases left in between. This CDR3 comprises 13 residues.

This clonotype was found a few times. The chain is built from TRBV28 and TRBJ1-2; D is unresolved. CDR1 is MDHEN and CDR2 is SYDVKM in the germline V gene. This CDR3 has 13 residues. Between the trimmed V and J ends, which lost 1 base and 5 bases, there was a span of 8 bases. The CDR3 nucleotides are TGTGCCAGCAGTTTATCTTCAGGTTATGGCTACACCTTC. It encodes CASSLSSGYGYTF.

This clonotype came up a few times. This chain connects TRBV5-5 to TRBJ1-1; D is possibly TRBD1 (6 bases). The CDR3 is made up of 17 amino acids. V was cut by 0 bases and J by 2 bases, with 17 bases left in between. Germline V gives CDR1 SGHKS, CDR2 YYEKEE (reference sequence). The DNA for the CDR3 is TGTGCCAGCAGCTTGGTTGCCAGGGGCATGTTAAACACTGAAGCTTTCTTT. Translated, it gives CASSLVARGMLNTEAFF.

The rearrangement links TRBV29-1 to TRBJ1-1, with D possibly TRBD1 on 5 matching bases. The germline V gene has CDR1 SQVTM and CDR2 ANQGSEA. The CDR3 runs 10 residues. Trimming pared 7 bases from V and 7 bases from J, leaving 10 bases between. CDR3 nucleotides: TGCAGCGCCGGGGCACGTGAAGCTTTCTTT. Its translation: CSAGAREAFF.

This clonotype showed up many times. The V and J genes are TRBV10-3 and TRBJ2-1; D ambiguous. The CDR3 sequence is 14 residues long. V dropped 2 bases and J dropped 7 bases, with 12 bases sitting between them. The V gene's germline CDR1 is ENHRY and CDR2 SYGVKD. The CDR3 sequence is CAISENRKGNEQFF. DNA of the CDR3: TGTGCCATCAGTGAGAATAGAAAGGGAAATGAGCAGTTCTTC.

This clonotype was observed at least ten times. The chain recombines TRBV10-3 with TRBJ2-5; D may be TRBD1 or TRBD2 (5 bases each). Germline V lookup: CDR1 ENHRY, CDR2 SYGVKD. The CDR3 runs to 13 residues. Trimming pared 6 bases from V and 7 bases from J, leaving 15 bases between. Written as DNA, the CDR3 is TGTGCCATCAGATCCGGACTTACAGGGACCCAGTACTTC. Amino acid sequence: CAIRSGLTGTQYF.

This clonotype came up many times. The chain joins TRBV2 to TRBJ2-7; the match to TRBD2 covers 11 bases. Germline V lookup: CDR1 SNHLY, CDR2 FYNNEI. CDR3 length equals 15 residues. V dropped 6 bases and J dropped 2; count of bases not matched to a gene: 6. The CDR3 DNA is TGTGCCAGCAGAACCCTAGCGGGGGGACCCTACGAGCAGTACTTC. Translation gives CASRTLAGGPYEQYF. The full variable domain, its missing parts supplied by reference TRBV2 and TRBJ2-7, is EPEVTQTPSHQVTQMGQEVILRCVPISNHLYFYWYRQILGQKVEFLVSFYNNEISEKSEIFDDQFSVERPDGSNFTLKIRSTKLEDSAMYFCASRTLAGGPYEQYFGPGTRLTVT.

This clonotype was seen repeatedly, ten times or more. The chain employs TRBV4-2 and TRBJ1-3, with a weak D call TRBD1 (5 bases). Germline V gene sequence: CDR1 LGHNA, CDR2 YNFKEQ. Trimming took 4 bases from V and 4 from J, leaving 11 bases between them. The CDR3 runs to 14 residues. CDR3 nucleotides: TGTGCCAGCAGCCTCCCGGGGCCAGGAAACACCATATATTTT. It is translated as CASSLPGPGNTIYF.

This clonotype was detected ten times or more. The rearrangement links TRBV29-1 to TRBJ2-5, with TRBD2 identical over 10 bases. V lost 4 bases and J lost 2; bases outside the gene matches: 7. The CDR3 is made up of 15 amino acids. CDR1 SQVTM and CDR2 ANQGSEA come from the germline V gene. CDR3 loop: CSVAQTSGPQETQYF. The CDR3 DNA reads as TGCAGCGTTGCTCAGACTAGCGGGCCTCAAGAGACCCAGTACTTC.

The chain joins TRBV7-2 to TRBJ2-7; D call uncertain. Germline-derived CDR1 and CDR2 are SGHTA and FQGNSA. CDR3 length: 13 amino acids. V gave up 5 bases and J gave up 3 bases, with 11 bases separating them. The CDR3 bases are TGTGCCAGCAGCCCAGGACGGAGCTACGAGCAGTACTTC. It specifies CASSPGRSYEQYF.

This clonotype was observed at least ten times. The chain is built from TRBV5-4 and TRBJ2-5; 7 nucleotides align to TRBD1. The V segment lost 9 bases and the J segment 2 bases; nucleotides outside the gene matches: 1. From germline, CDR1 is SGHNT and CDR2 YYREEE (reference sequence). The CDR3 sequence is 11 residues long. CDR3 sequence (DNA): TGTGCCATGGGACAGCAAGAGACCCAGTACTTC. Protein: CAMGQQETQYF.

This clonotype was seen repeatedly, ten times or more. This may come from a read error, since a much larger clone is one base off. The CDR3 region has the DNA TGTGCCATCAGTCCTTCCCTTTCCGGGGGTCTTGGGGCCAACGGCCTGACTTTC. It encodes CAISPSLSGGLGANGLTF. This sequence joins TRBV10-3 and TRBJ2-6, with a tentative D call TRBD2 (6 bases). CDR3 length: 18 amino acids. Germline lookup yields CDR1 ENHRY and CDR2 SYGVKD.

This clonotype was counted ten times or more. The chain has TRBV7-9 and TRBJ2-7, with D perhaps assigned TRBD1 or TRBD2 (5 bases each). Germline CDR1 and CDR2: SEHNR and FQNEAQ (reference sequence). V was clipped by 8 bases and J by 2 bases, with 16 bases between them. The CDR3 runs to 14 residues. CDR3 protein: CASSGAEAPYEQYF. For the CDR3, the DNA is TGTGCCAGCTCCGGGGCGGAGGCCCCCTACGAGCAGTACTTC.

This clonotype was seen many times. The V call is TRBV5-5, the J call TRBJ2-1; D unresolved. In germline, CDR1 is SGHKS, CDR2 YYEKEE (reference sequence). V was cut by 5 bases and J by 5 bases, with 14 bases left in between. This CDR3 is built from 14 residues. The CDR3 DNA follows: TGTGCCAGCAGTCAATGGTTCACGGACAATGAGCAGTTCTTC. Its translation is CASSQWFTDNEQFF.

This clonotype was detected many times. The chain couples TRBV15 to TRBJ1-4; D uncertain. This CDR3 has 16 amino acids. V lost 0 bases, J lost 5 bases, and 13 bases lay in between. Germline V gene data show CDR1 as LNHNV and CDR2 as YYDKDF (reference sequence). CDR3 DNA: TGTGCCACCAGCAGAGATGGGAACGGAGGGAATGAAAAACTGTTTTTT. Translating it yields CATSRDGNGGNEKLFF.